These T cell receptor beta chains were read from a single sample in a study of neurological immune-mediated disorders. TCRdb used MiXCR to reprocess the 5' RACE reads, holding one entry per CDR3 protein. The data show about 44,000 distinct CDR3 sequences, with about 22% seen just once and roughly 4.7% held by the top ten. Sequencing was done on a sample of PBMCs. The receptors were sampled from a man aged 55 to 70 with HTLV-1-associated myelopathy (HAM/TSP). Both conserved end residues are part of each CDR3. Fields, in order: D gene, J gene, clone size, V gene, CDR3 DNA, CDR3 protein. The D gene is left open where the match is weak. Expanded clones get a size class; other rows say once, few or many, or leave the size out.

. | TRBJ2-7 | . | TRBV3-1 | TGTGCCAGCAGCCAAGTGAGGGGGTTTCGGACCTACGAGCAGTACTTC | CASSQVRGFRTYEQYF
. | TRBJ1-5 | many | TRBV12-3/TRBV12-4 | TGTGCCAGCAGAATGGGGGAAAATCAGCCCCAGCATTTT | CASRMGENQPQHF
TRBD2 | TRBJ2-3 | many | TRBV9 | TGTGCCAGCAGCCCTAGGGGACTAGCGGGAGCTGGAGATACGCAGTATTTT | CASSPRGLAGAGDTQYF
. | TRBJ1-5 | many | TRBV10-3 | TGTGCCATCGGTGGGGACAAGAGGAATCCCCAGCATTTT | CAIGGDKRNPQHF
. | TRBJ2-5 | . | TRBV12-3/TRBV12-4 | TGTGCCAGCAGCAATCAAGGGCTACTTCAAGAGACCCAGTGCTTC | CASSNQGLLQETQCF
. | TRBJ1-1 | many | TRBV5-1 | TGCGCCAGCAGCGTCAGGGAAACTGGGACTGAAGCTTTCTTT | CASSVRETGTEAFF
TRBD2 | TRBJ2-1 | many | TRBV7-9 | TGTGCCAGCAGCTTATATACTAGCGGGAAGGCGGATGAGCAGTTCTTC | CASSLYTSGKADEQFF
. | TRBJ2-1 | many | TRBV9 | TGTGCCAGCAGTGTGGGACAAAGCCCCTACAATGAGCAGTTCTTC | CASSVGQSPYNEQFF
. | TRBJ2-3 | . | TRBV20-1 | TGCAGTGCGCGCCAGGGGGGAGATACGCAGTATTTT | CSARQGGDTQYF
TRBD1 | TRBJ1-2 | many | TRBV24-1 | TGTGCCACCAGTGACGCGAAAGGACAGGGGGCGTTGGGCTACACCTTC | CATSDAKGQGALGYTF
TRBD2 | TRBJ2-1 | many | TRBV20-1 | TGCAGTGCGGGGGGACTAGCTATCAGTGAGCAGTTCTTC | CSAGGLAISEQFF
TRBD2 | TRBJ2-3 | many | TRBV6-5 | TGTGCCAGCAGTTACATGAGCGGGAGGACAGATACGCAGTATTTT | CASSYMSGRTDTQYF
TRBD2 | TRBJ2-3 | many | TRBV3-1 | TGTGCCAGCAGCCCCGGGGCGGGAGTAGATACGCAGTATTTT | CASSPGAGVDTQYF
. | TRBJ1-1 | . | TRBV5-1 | TGCGCCAGCAGCTTGGTGCAGCCTGCGCCTCTGAACGCTGAAGCTTTCTTT | CASSLVQPAPLNAEAFF